A selection of T cell receptor beta chains follows, all from one sample in a study of cytomegalovirus exposure and HLA in healthy donors. Some clones are missing from TCRdb's copy, which holds only in-frame ones; the method was immunoSEQ multiplex PCR. The table has 90,000 to 110,000 clones, about 86% seen once. The material sequenced was PBMCs. These TCRs come from a woman under 30 in good health and CMV-seropositive. The CDR3 runs from the conserved cysteine through the conserved F or W. Fields, in order: V gene, D gene, clone size, J gene, CDR3 protein, CDR3 DNA. D genes are given only for firm matches. Expanded clones get a size class; other rows say once, few or many, or leave the size out.

v_call: TRBV6-4
d_call: TRBD2
clone_size: once
j_call: TRBJ2-2
cdr3_aa: CASSGLAGGTGELFF
cdr3_nt: TGTGCCAGCAGTGGGTTAGCGGGAGGCACCGGGGAGCTGTTTTTT

v_call: TRBV15
d_call: NA
clone_size: NA
j_call: TRBJ1-2
cdr3_aa: CATSREAPKGEGYTF
cdr3_nt: TGTGCCACCAGCAGAGAGGCTCCGAAGGGGGAGGGCTACACCTTC

v_call: TRBV10-3
d_call: TRBD1
clone_size: NA
j_call: TRBJ1-2
cdr3_aa: CAIPSRQGNYGYTF
cdr3_nt: TGTGCCATCCCTTCTAGACAGGGGAACTATGGCTACACCTTC

v_call: TRBV6-1
d_call: NA
clone_size: NA
j_call: TRBJ1-2
cdr3_aa: CASTLGPNYGYTF
cdr3_nt: TGTGCCAGCACCCTGGGCCCTAACTATGGCTACACCTTC

v_call: TRBV6-5
d_call: NA
clone_size: few
j_call: TRBJ1-5
cdr3_aa: CASADNTYQPQHF
cdr3_nt: TGTGCCAGTGCTGACAATACCTATCAGCCCCAGCATTTT

v_call: TRBV11-2
d_call: NA
clone_size: NA
j_call: TRBJ2-7
cdr3_aa: CASSSLKGTVYEQYF
cdr3_nt: TGTGCCAGCAGCTCCTTAAAGGGGACTGTCTACGAGCAGTACTTC

v_call: TRBV15
d_call: NA
clone_size: NA
j_call: TRBJ1-3
cdr3_aa: CATSRDALLTSGNTIYF
cdr3_nt: TGTGCCACCAGCAGAGACGCCCTTCTCACTAGCGGAAACACCATATATTTT

v_call: TRBV5-1
d_call: NA
clone_size: NA
j_call: TRBJ2-2
cdr3_aa: CASTQGSNTGELFF
cdr3_nt: TGCGCCAGCACTCAGGGGTCGAACACCGGGGAGCTGTTTTTT

v_call: TRBV27
d_call: TRBD2
clone_size: NA
j_call: TRBJ2-1
cdr3_aa: CASSFGGADNEQFF
cdr3_nt: TGTGCCAGCAGTTTCGGGGGGGCCGACAATGAGCAGTTCTTC

v_call: TRBV7-2
d_call: TRBD1
clone_size: NA
j_call: TRBJ1-2
cdr3_aa: CASSSGQGTPYGYTF
cdr3_nt: TGTGCCAGCAGCTCGGGACAGGGGACCCCCTATGGCTACACCTTC

v_call: TRBV4-1
d_call: NA
clone_size: NA
j_call: TRBJ1-1
cdr3_aa: CASSPNGGTEAFF
cdr3_nt: TGCGCCAGCAGCCCCAACGGGGGTACTGAAGCTTTCTTT